The 13 T cell receptor beta chains listed next were all sequenced from one sample in a study of blood T cell repertoires in COVID-19. Measured with immunoSEQ multiplex PCR; TCRdb has only the in-frame clones, and not every one. The repertoire holds 150,000 or so clones, with 88% as singletons. Material for sequencing was peripheral blood. These receptors originate from a man aged 55 to 69 with acute or convalescent COVID-19.

The chain has TRBV9 and TRBJ2-3; 8 bases match TRBD1. J lost 0 bases, V lost 3 bases, and 3 bases had no gene match. In germline, CDR1 is SGDLS, CDR2 YYNGEE. CDR3 length: 15 residues. The CDR3 region is CASSGQGTSTDTQYF. CDR3 nucleotides: TGTGCCAGCAGCGGACAGGGGACCAGCACAGATACGCAGTATTTT.

This clone was seen a few times. The chain joins TRBV5-1 to TRBJ2-1, with 8 bases lining up with TRBD1. The length of the CDR3 is 12 residues. Unmatched junction bases numbered 3, after V lost 4 bases and J lost 9 bases. From germline, CDR1 is SGHRS and CDR2 YFSETQ. The CDR3 spells CASSVDRGEQFF. As DNA, the CDR3 is TGCGCCAGCAGCGTCGACAGGGGTGAGCAGTTCTTC.

CDR3 region: CASSLYSELGTEAFF. The DNA for the CDR3 is TGTGCCAGCAGCTTATACTCGGAGTTGGGCACTGAAGCTTTCTTT. The V call is TRBV7-3, the J call TRBJ1-1; unclear D gene. The ends were cut back, 2 bases at V and 4 bases at J, with 14 bases in the middle. Germline-derived CDR1 and CDR2 are SGHTA and FQGTGA. CDR3 length equals 15 residues.

The chain couples TRBV9 to TRBJ2-1; TRBD2 matches 12 bases. This CDR3 contains 15 residues. Germline CDR1 and CDR2: SGDLS and YYNGEE. Trimming at V came to 4 bases and at J to 5 bases, leaving 4 bases not matched to a gene. DNA of the CDR3: TGTGCCAGCAGCATACTAGCGGGGGGCAACAATGAGCAGTTCTTC. Translated, it gives CASSILAGGNNEQFF.

This clone was counted a single time. The chain couples TRBV19 to TRBJ1-3; 7 bases map to TRBD1. This CDR3 is 14 amino acids long. V lost 7 bases to trimming and J lost 3 bases; unmatched junction nucleotides: 6. Germline values: CDR1 LNHDA, CDR2 SQIVND (reference sequence). The CDR3 DNA reads TGTGCCAGTACCACAGGGGAGTATGGAAACACCATATATTTT. Translation gives CASTTGEYGNTIYF.

This chain uses TRBV10-3 with TRBJ1-5; a possible D gene is TRBD1 (5 bases). The V end was cut by 3 bases, the J end by 1 base, with 10 bases between. Germline values: CDR1 ENHRY, CDR2 SYGVKD. This CDR3 is built from 15 residues. The CDR3 nucleotides are TGTGCCATCAGTGAATGGGGGGGAAGCAATCAGCCCCAGCATTTT. Protein: CAISEWGGSNQPQHF.

The chain is built from TRBV5-6 and TRBJ1-1; the D is unclear. The CDR3 contains 14 residues. Germline V gene lookup returns CDR1 SGHDT and CDR2 YYEEEE. V dropped 2 bases and J dropped 0 bases, with 8 bases sitting between them. The chain's CDR3 is CASSFTVMNTEAFF. The CDR3 DNA reads TGTGCCAGCAGCTTTACAGTGATGAACACTGAAGCTTTCTTT.

This clone has only a few counts. The chain carries TRBV19 and TRBJ2-2; 9 bases line up with TRBD1. From germline, CDR1 is LNHDA and CDR2 SQIVND (reference sequence). V was clipped by 3 bases and J by 4 bases; unmatched bases: 6. The CDR3 runs 16 residues. As DNA, the CDR3 is TGTGCCAGTAGTATCGGGACAGGGATTAGCACCGGGGAGCTGTTTTTT. Translation gives CASSIGTGISTGELFF. Full variable domain (outside the CDR3, taken from reference TRBV19 and TRBJ2-2): DGGITQSPKYLFRKEGQNVTLSCEQNLNHDAMYWYRQDPGQGLRLIYYSQIVNDFQKGDIAEGYSVSREKKESFPLTVTSAQKNPTAFYLCASSIGTGISTGELFFGEGSRLTVL.

The chain employs TRBV7-3 and TRBJ2-1; 12 positions match TRBD2. Germline V CDR1 and CDR2: SGHTA, FQGTGA. The J segment lost 7 bases and the V segment lost 5 bases, leaving 3 bases of the junction unmatched. The length of the CDR3 is 14 residues. The CDR3 reads CASSGLAGQNEQFF. In nucleotides, the CDR3 is TGTGCCAGCAGCGGACTAGCGGGACAAAATGAGCAGTTCTTC.

This clone was found a few times. The chain is built from TRBV6-5 and TRBJ1-1; no definite D call. Trimming took off 0 bases at V and 6 bases at J, with 8 bases between the two ends. The CDR3 has 13 residues. Germline CDR1 is MNHEY and CDR2 is SVGAGI. Written as DNA, the CDR3 is TGTGCCAGCAGTTACTCGGCCTTGTCTGAAGCTTTCTTT. Its protein product is CASSYSALSEAFF.

This rearrangement joins TRBV11-3 to TRBJ2-7; TRBD2 matches 8 bases. The germline gives CDR1 SGHNT, CDR2 YENEEA. This CDR3 is built from 15 residues. V lost 4 bases to trimming and J lost 0 bases; unmatched junction nucleotides: 5. CDR3 bases: TGTGCCAGCAGCTCCTTAGCGGGATCCTCCTACGAGCAGTACTTC. Its translation: CASSSLAGSSYEQYF. The full variable domain, completed using reference TRBV11-3 and TRBJ2-7, is EAGVVQSPRYKIIEKKQPVAFWCNPISGHNTLYWYLQNLGQGPELLIRYENEEAVDDSQLPKDRFSAERLKGVDSTLKIQPAELGDSAVYLCASSSLAGSSYEQYFGPGTRLTVT.

The V gene is TRBV6-6, the J gene TRBJ1-1; TRBD1 matches 9 bases. This CDR3 is built from 14 residues. Germline lookup yields CDR1 MNHNY and CDR2 SVGAGI (reference sequence). Trimming at V came to 6 bases and at J to 4 bases, leaving 6 bases not matched to a gene. The CDR3: CASRTGTGFTEAFF. The CDR3 nucleotides are TGTGCCAGCAGGACCGGGACAGGGTTCACTGAAGCTTTCTTT.

The rearrangement joins TRBV7-2 to TRBJ1-1; no reliable D call. The CDR3 totals 13 residues. Germline V CDR1 and CDR2: SGHTA, FQGNSA. V lost 0 bases and J lost 3, with 5 bases in between. CDR3 region: CASSLAPDTEAFF. Here the CDR3 DNA reads TGTGCCAGCAGCTTAGCCCCTGACACTGAAGCTTTCTTT.